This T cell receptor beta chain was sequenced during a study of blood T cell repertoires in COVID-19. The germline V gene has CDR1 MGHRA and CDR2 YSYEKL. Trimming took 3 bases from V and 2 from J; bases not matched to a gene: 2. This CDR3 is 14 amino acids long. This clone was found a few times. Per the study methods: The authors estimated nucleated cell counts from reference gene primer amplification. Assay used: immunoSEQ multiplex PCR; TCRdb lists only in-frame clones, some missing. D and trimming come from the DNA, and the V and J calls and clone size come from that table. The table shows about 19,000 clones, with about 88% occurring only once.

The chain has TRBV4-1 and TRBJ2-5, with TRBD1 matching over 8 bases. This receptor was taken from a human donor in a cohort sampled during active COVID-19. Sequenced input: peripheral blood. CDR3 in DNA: TGCGCCAGCAGCCAGCGACAGGGGCAAGAGACCCAGTACTTC. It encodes CASSQRQGQETQYF.